These 26 T cell receptor beta chains were all obtained from the same sample, sequenced in a study of blood T cells in healthy people across ages. PCR was performed a second time for about 6 to 12 cycles using a sample-barcoded 5' primer and a J-beta primer mix. TCRdb fed the 5' RACE reads into MiXCR, producing one record per CDR3 protein. The sample contains some 1.5 million distinct CDR3 sequences, 28% of which appear only once. Sequences were obtained from blood. These receptors came from a woman aged 30 to 39 in good health.

The rearrangement links TRBV6-5 to TRBJ1-4; tentative D call: TRBD1 (6 bases). The CDR3 totals 15 residues. V was shortened by 6 bases and J by 8 bases, with 19 bases between the two germline ends. Germline V gene lookup returns CDR1 MNHEY and CDR2 SVGAGI. The CDR3 sequence is CASRRTGMGSEKLFF. The CDR3 region has the DNA TGTGCCAGCAGGCGTACAGGGATGGGTAGCGAAAAACTGTTTTTT.

This clonotype was observed a few times. This chain links TRBV7-3 with TRBJ2-3; the D is unclear. The germline gives CDR1 SGHTA, CDR2 FQGTGA. The CDR3 is made up of 14 amino acids. Between the trimmed V and J ends, which lost 0 bases and 5 bases, there was a span of 9 bases. In nucleotides, the CDR3 is TGTGCCAGCAGCTTAACTGGCCGAGGAGATACGCAGTATTTT. Its translation is CASSLTGRGDTQYF.

This clonotype was seen a few times. The V and J genes are TRBV4-3 and TRBJ1-2, with unresolved D. V was clipped by 5 bases and J by 4 bases, with 11 bases between them. Germline V gene lookup returns CDR1 LGHNA and CDR2 YSLEER. This CDR3 is built from 13 residues. The CDR3 protein is CASSSDPGYGYTF. As DNA, the CDR3 is TGCGCCAGCAGCTCGGACCCTGGCTATGGCTACACCTTC.

The sample holds a few counts of this clonotype. The gene calls are TRBV14 and TRBJ1-2; TRBD1 is a possible D gene (5 bases). With 1 base removed from V and 7 bases from J, the gap between germline ends came to 13 bases. The CDR3 consists of 14 residues. In germline, CDR1 is SGHDN, CDR2 FVKESK. CDR3 loop: CASSQALAGLGYTF. The DNA for the CDR3 is TGTGCCAGCAGCCAAGCGTTGGCAGGGCTTGGCTACACCTTC.

Only a few counts were recorded for this clonotype. The rearrangement joins TRBV9 to TRBJ1-2, with TRBD1 identical over 7 bases. The trim removed 0 bases at V and 8 bases at J, leaving 7 bases unmatched. This CDR3 region has 14 residues. Germline assignment: CDR1 SGDLS and CDR2 YYNGEE. The CDR3: CASSVGRDSRGYTF. The CDR3 DNA reads TGTGCCAGCAGCGTAGGGCGGGACAGTCGGGGCTACACCTTC.

This clonotype was picked up many times. The junction departs from germline at one end; a sequencing error may be responsible. The chain combines TRBV12-3 or TRBV12-4 with TRBJ2-3; D is uncertain. The end of the DNA fits TRBJ2-5 better, so the J call may be wrong. The CDR3 runs 11 residues. The CDR3 nucleotides are TGCGCCAGCAGCTTGGTCGGGACCCAGTACTTC. Its protein is CASSLVGTQYF.

This clonotype has a handful of counts. The chain combines TRBV6-6 with TRBJ1-2, with TRBD1 matching 8 bases. The V and J ends lost 1 base and 4 bases, in that order; junction bases with no gene match: 8. Germline V lookup: CDR1 MNHNY, CDR2 SVGAGI (reference sequence). There are 16 residues in the CDR3. CDR3 loop: CASSYLQGGRSYGYTF. The CDR3 region has the DNA TGTGCCAGCAGTTACTTACAGGGGGGGCGAAGCTATGGCTACACCTTC.

The V call is TRBV5-1, the J call TRBJ2-5; 8 positions agree with TRBD2. The ends lost 4 bases at V and 11 bases at J; junction bases unmatched: 13. Germline CDR1 SGHRS, CDR2 YFSETQ. CDR3 length: 14 amino acids. In nucleotides, the CDR3 is TGCGCCAGCAGCCCCGGACTAGCAGCCAATGAGCAGTACTTC. This translates into CASSPGLAANEQYF.

The chain couples TRBV2 to TRBJ2-1; perhaps TRBD2 as D (5 bases). V shed 4 bases and J shed 4 bases, with 14 bases lying between them. The CDR3 spans 15 residues. Germline V lookup: CDR1 SNHLY, CDR2 FYNNEI. The DNA of the CDR3 is TGTGCCAGCAGTGCCACTAGAAGTACTTACAATGAGCAGTTCTTC. It encodes CASSATRSTYNEQFF.

The rearrangement joins TRBV29-1 to TRBJ2-3, with D possibly being TRBD1 (5 bases). The CDR3 sequence is 15 residues long. Trimming left V 2 bases short and J 2 bases short, with 14 bases between. CDR1 and CDR2 (germline): SQVTM, ANQGSEA. CDR3 region: CSVEKGKGITDTQYF. The CDR3 nucleotides read TGCAGCGTTGAAAAGGGGAAGGGGATCACAGATACGCAGTATTTT.

Only a few counts were recorded for this clonotype. V gene TRBV4-1 combines with J gene TRBJ2-7; TRBD2 might be the D (6 bases). The V gene lost 4 bases and the J gene lost 6 bases, with 19 bases spanning the gap. This CDR3 spans 15 amino acids. In germline, CDR1 is MGHRA, CDR2 YSYEKL. As DNA, the CDR3 is TGCGCCAGCAGCCGTGGCGCGAGGAGGGATTTCGAGCAGTACTTC. The encoded protein is CASSRGARRDFEQYF.

CDR3 residues: CASSLFSPQETQYF. In nucleotides, the CDR3 is TGTGCCAGCAGTTTATTCAGCCCCCAAGAGACCCAGTACTTC. The chain joins TRBV6-2 or TRBV6-3 to TRBJ2-5; D not resolved. Between the trimmed V and J ends, which lost 4 bases and 1 base, there was a span of 10 bases. This CDR3 has 14 amino acids. The germline CDR1 and CDR2 sequences are MNHEY and SVGEGT.

This clonotype was detected ten times or more. V usage is TRBV9 and J usage is TRBJ2-1; TRBD2 agrees at 10 bases. Germline V gene lookup returns CDR1 SGDLS and CDR2 YYNGEE. The CDR3 runs 15 residues. Trimming removed 4 bases from V and 10 bases from J; junction bases left unmatched: 11. CDR3 coding DNA: TGTGCCAGCAGCTTCAGGACTAGCGGCCTACGGGAGCAGTTCTTC. This gives the protein CASSFRTSGLREQFF.

This clonotype occurred many times. The chain couples TRBV20-1 to TRBJ2-3; D not resolved. The V gene's germline CDR1 is DFQATT and CDR2 SNEGSKA (reference sequence). V was clipped by 5 bases and J by 5 bases, with 14 bases between them. The CDR3 loop spans 13 amino acids. This chain's CDR3 is CSAAELGKDTQYF. The CDR3 nucleotides are TGCAGTGCTGCGGAGTTAGGGAAAGATACGCAGTATTTT.

This clonotype was counted at least ten times. The J gene is TRBJ2-5, the V gene TRBV5-1; D is uncertain. From germline, CDR1 is SGHRS and CDR2 YFSETQ. V dropped 4 bases and J dropped 2 bases, with 9 bases sitting between them. The length of the CDR3 is 13 residues. The CDR3 region is CASSTGPQETQYF. The CDR3 DNA reads as TGCGCCAGCAGCACGGGTCCACAAGAGACCCAGTACTTC.

V and J are TRBV15 and TRBJ2-3; D is ambiguous. There are 13 residues in the CDR3. V was trimmed by 3 bases and J by 4 bases, leaving 8 bases between them. Germline CDR1 reads LNHNV; CDR2 reads YYDKDF (reference sequence). The CDR3 DNA reads TGTGCCACCAGCAGTGACCCGGCAGATACGCAGTATTTT. This translates into CATSSDPADTQYF.

In this sample, this clonotype turned up many times. The V gene is TRBV5-1, the J gene TRBJ2-7; possibly TRBD2 for D (5 bases). The CDR3 extends over 11 amino acids. The ends were cut back, 0 bases at V and 7 bases at J, with 5 bases in the middle. Germline V lookup: CDR1 SGHRS, CDR2 YFSETQ. This chain's CDR3 is CASSLGEEQYF. The CDR3 DNA reads TGCGCCAGCAGCTTGGGGGAGGAGCAGTACTTC. Supplemented by reference TRBV5-1 and TRBJ2-7, the full variable domain reads KAGVTQTPRYLIKTRGQQVTLSCSPISGHRSVSWYQQTPGQGLQFLFEYFSETQRNKGNFPGRFSGRQFSNSRSEMNVSTLELGDSALYLCASSLGEEQYFGPGTRLTVT.

This chain joins TRBV7-6 and TRBJ2-1; D unresolved. Trimming took off 5 bases at V and 5 bases at J, with 13 bases between the two ends. The CDR3 length is 14 residues. CDR1 SGHVS and CDR2 FNYEAQ come from the germline V gene. The CDR3 protein is CASSPLDLNNEQFF. CDR3 nucleotides: TGTGCCAGCAGCCCTCTAGACCTTAACAATGAGCAGTTCTTC.

This clonotype was observed many times. The chain links TRBV7-2 to TRBJ2-3, with D possibly TRBD2 on 6 matching bases. CDR3 length equals 14 residues. Trimming took off 1 base at V and 6 bases at J, with 11 bases between the two ends. CDR1 and CDR2 (germline): SGHTA, FQGNSA. The CDR3 DNA reads as TGTGCCAGCAGCTTAGTAGCTAGCGCTGATACGCAGTATTTT. It specifies CASSLVASADTQYF.

Comment on this clonotype: Just one base apart from a much larger clone, this may be a read error. J is TRBJ2-7 and V is TRBV14; tentatively, D is TRBD2 (5 bases). In germline, CDR1 is SGHDN, CDR2 FVKESK. CDR3 length: 15 residues. Trimming took off 4 bases at V and 7 bases at J, with 20 bases between the two ends. The CDR3 protein is CASSPEGRTGWEQYF. DNA of the CDR3: TGTGCCAGCAGCCCCGAGGGCAGGACGGGGTGGGAGCAGTACTTC.

The chain combines TRBV4-2 with TRBJ2-1; D possibly corresponds to TRBD1 (6 bases). Trimming shortened V by 2 bases and J by 6 bases, and 8 bases separated the two germline ends. The CDR3 loop spans 13 amino acids. Germline V gives CDR1 LGHNA, CDR2 YNFKEQ. The CDR3 nucleotides are TGTGCCAGCAGCCAACCAGGGGTCAATGAGCAGTTCTTC. Protein: CASSQPGVNEQFF.

Comment on this clonotype: Possible read error: a much larger clone is one base away. The chain is built from TRBV4-1 and TRBJ2-1; 10 bases fit TRBD2. The CDR3 covers 17 residues. CDR1 and CDR2 from the germline V gene are MGHRA and YSYEKL. The CDR3 region has the DNA TGCACCAGCAGCCAACCTAAGCGGGGGGGCAAATACAATGAGCAGTTCTTC. It translates to CTSSQPKRGGKYNEQFF.

This clonotype was found many times. The chain uses TRBV7-9 and TRBJ2-7; D unresolved. This CDR3 comprises 12 residues. With 5 bases removed from V and 6 bases from J, the gap between germline ends came to 11 bases. The germline gives CDR1 SEHNR, CDR2 FQNEAQ (reference sequence). CDR3 sequence reads: CASSPWVGEQYF. The CDR3 nucleotides are TGTGCCAGCAGCCCCTGGGTGGGCGAGCAGTACTTC.

A few counts support this clonotype. V usage is TRBV7-9 and J usage is TRBJ2-7; 7 bases map to TRBD1. The germline CDR1 and CDR2 sequences are SEHNR and FQNEAQ (reference sequence). This CDR3 is 14 amino acids long. V trimming: 1 base; J trimming: 5 bases; junction bases outside the gene matches: 5. CDR3 sequence reads: CASSLGQGHDEQYF. CDR3 nucleotide sequence: TGTGCCAGCAGCTTAGGACAGGGTCATGACGAGCAGTACTTC.

The chain carries TRBV7-9 and TRBJ2-1; 7 nucleotides agree with TRBD2. Germline loops: CDR1 SEHNR, CDR2 FQNEAQ (reference sequence). Trimming cost V 5 bases and J 0 bases; bases outside gene matches: 4. This CDR3 spans 15 amino acids. CDR3 protein: CASSGGSFSYNEQFF. The CDR3 DNA is TGTGCCAGCAGCGGCGGGAGTTTCTCCTACAATGAGCAGTTCTTC.

V gene TRBV5-6 combines with J gene TRBJ1-2; no clear D. V was cut by 0 bases and J by 4 bases, with 10 bases left in between. The CDR3 has 14 residues. Per germline, CDR1 SGHDT and CDR2 YYEEEE. The CDR3: CASSLAGSPYGYTF. The CDR3 bases are TGTGCCAGCAGCTTGGCGGGCAGCCCCTATGGCTACACCTTC.